This T cell receptor beta chain was sequenced during a study of blood T cell repertoires in COVID-19. Study at large: COVID-19 samples, acute and convalescent, were from the United States, Italy and Spain. PBMCs, B-cell-depleted T cells, or T cells provided the cDNA or gDNA that made up the material.

The CDR3 consists of 15 residues. With 5 bases clipped from V and 7 bases from J, the junction kept 10 bases outside the gene matches. Germline V lookup: CDR1 SGHVS, CDR2 FQNEAQ. Repertoires were generated with immunoSEQ multiplex PCR, while TCRdb's copy carries only in-frame clones and drops some. The table records approximately 350,000 clones, about 90% of them present only once. The receptor comes from a woman in her late teens or twenties who had recovered from COVID-19. The sample comprised peripheral blood. The rearrangement links TRBV7-8 to TRBJ1-5, with 8 bases fitting TRBD1. The chain's CDR3 is CASSEVDRGGQPQHF. CDR3 coding DNA: TGTGCCAGCAGCGAAGTTGACAGGGGAGGACAGCCCCAGCATTTT.